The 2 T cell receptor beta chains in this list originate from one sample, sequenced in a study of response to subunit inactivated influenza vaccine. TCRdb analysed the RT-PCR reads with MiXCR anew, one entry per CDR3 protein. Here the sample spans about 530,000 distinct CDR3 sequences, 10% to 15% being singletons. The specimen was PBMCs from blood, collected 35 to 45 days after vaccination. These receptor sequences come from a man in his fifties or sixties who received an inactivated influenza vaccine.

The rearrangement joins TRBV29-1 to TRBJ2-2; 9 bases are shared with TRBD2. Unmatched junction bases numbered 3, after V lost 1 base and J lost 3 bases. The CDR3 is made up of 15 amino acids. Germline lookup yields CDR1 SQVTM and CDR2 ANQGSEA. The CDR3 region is CSVEGAGGHTGELFF. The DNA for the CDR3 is TGCAGCGTTGAAGGGGCGGGAGGGCACACCGGGGAGCTGTTTTTT.

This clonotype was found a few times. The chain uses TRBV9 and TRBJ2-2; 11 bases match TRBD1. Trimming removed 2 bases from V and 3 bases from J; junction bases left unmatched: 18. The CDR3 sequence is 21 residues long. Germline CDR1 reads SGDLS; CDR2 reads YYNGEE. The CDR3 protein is CASSVTGTGGRYSMDTGELFF. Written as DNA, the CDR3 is TGTGCCAGCAGCGTTACCGGGACAGGGGGACGTTATTCTATGGACACCGGGGAGCTGTTTTTT.